This T cell receptor (beta chain) was sequenced during a study of early T cells in non-severe SARS-CoV-2 infection. Whole-study context: Chains were not paired, and sequencing was done on bulk RNA from unsorted whole blood.

Attached unique molecular identifiers marked individual cDNA molecules. One entry per CDR3 protein, called by TCRdb with MiXCR from the 5' RACE reads. The data hold about 22,000 distinct CDR3 sequences, with about 3.7% observed a single time. Overall study findings and caveats: VDJdb-based matching was biased toward anti-spike CD8 responses and missed private and CD4 specificities.

This clonotype showed up many times. Its antigen is currently unknown. The CDR3 has 8 residues. The V gene's germline CDR1 is SQVTM and CDR2 ANQGSEA. Trimming cost V 4 bases and J 9 bases, with 3 bases left between them. The chain employs TRBV29-1 and TRBJ2-5; D not resolved. Sequencing input: whole blood. The receptor was derived from an adult who was a healthcare worker with PCR-confirmed SARS-CoV-2 infection or an uninfected control (not recorded which). CDR3 amino acids: CSVGAQYF. In nucleotides, the CDR3 is TGCAGCGTTGGAGCCCAGTACTTC.